The 28 T cell receptor beta chains listed next were all sequenced from one sample in a study of CD8 T cells in ankylosing spondylitis. General study results and limits: Ankylosing spondylitis blood appeared to be characterized by a TCR beta motif of 8 or 9 highly homologous variants.

Their antigen targets remain unknown. TCRdb recomputed calls from the 5' RACE reads with MiXCR, one row per CDR3 protein. The sample carries about 210,000 distinct CDR3 sequences, about 7% recorded once. The sequenced sample consisted of blood, either unsorted or a sorted T cell fraction (not recorded which). The receptors stem from a male donor with ankylosing spondylitis.

Points on this clonotype: One end of the junction fails to match germline, which may point to a read error. V and J are TRBV4-2 and TRBJ2-5; TRBD1 or TRBD2 may be the D gene (5 bases each). The CDR3 sequence is 22 residues long. Per the germline V gene, CDR1 is LGHNA and CDR2 is YNFKEQ. The CDR3 coding sequence is TGTGCCAGCAGCCAAGATTACCCCGGGGCCCCCTCAATGGGCCACCGCCAACAGACCCAGTACTTC. This encodes CASSQDYPGAPSMGHRQQTQYF.

This clonotype was recorded at least ten times. V gene TRBV7-9 combines with J gene TRBJ2-6, with D unclear. The CDR3 consists of 14 residues. The germline V gene has CDR1 SEHNR and CDR2 FQNEAQ (reference sequence). V gave up 2 bases and J gave up 2 bases, with 4 bases separating them. CDR3 in amino acids: CASSLNTGANVLTF. The DNA of the CDR3 is TGTGCCAGCAGCTTAAATACTGGGGCCAACGTCCTGACTTTC.

The rearrangement uses TRBV6-2 or TRBV6-3 and TRBJ2-1, with TRBD2 identical over 8 bases. Trimming cost V 6 bases and J 9 bases; bases outside gene matches: 16. Per the germline V gene, CDR1 is MNHEY and CDR2 is SVGEGT. CDR3 size: 16 residues. The DNA for the CDR3 is TGTGCCAGCAGGGGGATGACTAGCGCGGGAGGTTTTGAGCAGTTCTTC. This encodes CASRGMTSAGGFEQFF.

This clonotype was observed many times. The chain combines TRBV4-1 with TRBJ1-1; D might be TRBD1 (6 bases). The CDR3 is made up of 17 amino acids. The V end lost 0 bases, the J end lost 1 base, and 15 bases lay between the germline ends. Germline V gene data show CDR1 as MGHRA and CDR2 as YSYEKL. The CDR3 DNA reads as TGCGCCAGCAGCCAAGAGAGGTACAGGGAAGGGAACACTGAAGCTTTCTTT. Its protein is CASSQERYREGNTEAFF.

There are many counts of this clonotype. The chain recombines TRBV27 with TRBJ2-7; no firm D call. Germline V gene data show CDR1 as MNHEY and CDR2 as SMNVEV (reference sequence). The V end lost 0 bases, the J end lost 4 bases, and 7 bases lay between the germline ends. CDR3 length: 13 residues. CDR3 in DNA: TGTGCCAGCAGTTTATCGCTCGAATACGAGCAGTACTTC. The encoded protein is CASSLSLEYEQYF.

A few counts support this clonotype. This sequence joins TRBV20-1 and TRBJ2-1; D gene ambiguous. Trimming shortened V by 3 bases and J by 0 bases, and 12 bases separated the two germline ends. This CDR3 spans 15 amino acids. Germline lookup yields CDR1 DFQATT and CDR2 SNEGSKA (reference sequence). The CDR3 here is CSASGGPYSYNEQFF. The CDR3 bases are TGCAGTGCTAGTGGCGGCCCATACTCCTACAATGAGCAGTTCTTC.

This clonotype was seen only a few times. The CDR3 protein is CAWKGTGDYEQYF. The DNA of the CDR3 is TGTGCCTGGAAGGGGACAGGGGACTACGAGCAGTACTTC. V and J are TRBV30 and TRBJ2-7, with TRBD1 identical over 10 bases. V dropped 4 bases and J dropped 3; count of bases not matched to a gene: 3. The germline gives CDR1 GTSNPN, CDR2 SVGIG (reference sequence). The CDR3 loop spans 13 amino acids.

Many counts were recorded for this clonotype. J is TRBJ2-1 and V is TRBV24-1, with D perhaps matching TRBD2 (6 bases). The CDR3 loop spans 12 amino acids. Trimming cost V 4 bases and J 9 bases, with 9 bases left between them. Germline V gene data show CDR1 as KGHDR and CDR2 as SFDVKD. The CDR3 nucleotides read TGTGCCACCAGTGAGGCGGGACTTGAGCAGTTCTTC. Amino acid sequence: CATSEAGLEQFF.

This clonotype was counted many times. The chain combines TRBV28 with TRBJ2-1; TRBD1 aligns across 10 bases. Germline values: CDR1 MDHEN, CDR2 SYDVKM. J lost 9 bases, V lost 5 bases, and 19 bases had no gene match. This CDR3 spans 18 amino acids. The CDR3 region has the DNA TGTGCCAGCAGTGTAACCGTTCTGACAGTAGGGACAGGGGTTGAGCAGTTCTTC. Protein: CASSVTVLTVGTGVEQFF.

There are many counts of this clonotype. The chain couples TRBV27 to TRBJ2-7, with TRBD2 matching over 9 bases. The CDR3 runs to 17 residues. V gave up 0 bases and J gave up 5 bases; unmatched junction bases: 11. CDR1 and CDR2 (germline): MNHEY, SMNVEV (reference sequence). The CDR3 bases are TGTGCCAGCAGTTTATCGATCGGACTAGCGCTACGCCACGAGCAGTACTTC. Amino acid sequence: CASSLSIGLALRHEQYF.

There are many counts of this clonotype. This chain joins TRBV6-5 and TRBJ1-1; 10 positions agree with TRBD1. J gave up 0 bases and V 2 bases, and 3 bases lay outside the gene matches. This CDR3 spans 16 amino acids. Germline V gives CDR1 MNHEY, CDR2 SVGAGI. The CDR3 DNA reads as TGTGCCAGCAGTTACCCGACAGGGGGCATGAACACTGAAGCTTTCTTT. Translation: CASSYPTGGMNTEAFF.

This clonotype was found many times. This chain uses TRBV5-1 with TRBJ1-2; 7 bases align to TRBD1. V lost 0 bases and J lost 3; bases outside the gene matches: 5. The CDR3 is made up of 15 amino acids. The germline V gene has CDR1 SGHRS and CDR2 YFSETQ. The CDR3 DNA follows: TGCGCCAGCAGCTTGGGACAGGGATCGGACTATGGCTACACCTTC. It is translated as CASSLGQGSDYGYTF.

This chain connects TRBV7-2 to TRBJ2-7, with 8 positions matching TRBD2. J gave up 2 bases and V 5 bases, and 5 bases lay outside the gene matches. The CDR3 is 14 residues long. From germline, CDR1 is SGHTA and CDR2 FQGNSA. The CDR3 coding sequence is TGTGCCAGCAGCCGCCGGGAGGGGGCCTACGAGCAGTACTTC. Translated, it gives CASSRREGAYEQYF.

This clonotype was recorded many times. V usage is TRBV12-3 or TRBV12-4 and J usage is TRBJ1-5, with a weak D call TRBD1 (6 bases). The length of the CDR3 is 18 residues. Deletions cut 0 bases from V and 0 bases from J, with 15 bases between. The CDR3 coding sequence is TGTGCCAGCAGTTTAGCCATACGGACAGTTTATAGCAATCAGCCCCAGCATTTT. Translated, it gives CASSLAIRTVYSNQPQHF.

This clonotype came up many times. V usage is TRBV10-3 and J usage is TRBJ2-7; D might be TRBD2 (7 bases). The V end was cut by 11 bases, the J end by 1 base, with 18 bases between. This CDR3 has 14 amino acids. CDR1 and CDR2 (germline): ENHRY, SYGVKD. The DNA of the CDR3 is TGTGCCTCGGCGGGGGCTTCCAATTCCTACGAGCAGTACTTC. Translated, it gives CASAGASNSYEQYF.

The chain employs TRBV4-2 and TRBJ2-7; D not certain. Germline V gives CDR1 LGHNA, CDR2 YNFKEQ. This CDR3 is built from 14 residues. V was trimmed by 1 base and J by 1 base, leaving 8 bases between them. For the CDR3, the DNA is TGTGCCAGCAGCCAAGCGCCGCGGTCCTACGAGCAGTACTTC. This encodes CASSQAPRSYEQYF.

This clonotype was seen at least ten times. The chain employs TRBV25-1 and TRBJ1-6; D is unresolved. Germline V gives CDR1 MGHDK, CDR2 SYGVNS. The ends were cut back, 4 bases at V and 14 bases at J, with 21 bases in the middle. The CDR3 loop spans 15 amino acids. CDR3 sequence (DNA): TGTGCCAGCAGTGCGAGGCGGCCACTCGGAGGAACCCTCCACTTT. It codes for CASSARRPLGGTLHF. The full variable domain, completed using reference TRBV25-1 and TRBJ1-6, is EADIYQTPRYLVIGTGKKITLECSQTMGHDKMYWYQQDPGMELHLIHYSYGVNSTEKGDLSSESTVSRIRTEHFPLTLESARPSHTSQYLCASSARRPLGGTLHFGNGTRLTVT.

Comments on this clonotype: A much larger clonotype is one base distant, so this may be a read error. The chain employs TRBV7-8 and TRBJ2-5, with TRBD2 matching over 11 bases. The ends lost 5 bases at V and 6 bases at J; junction bases unmatched: 11. Germline CDR1 and CDR2: SGHVS and FQNEAQ. The CDR3 runs 16 residues. The CDR3 is CASSQGPSGGWQTQYF. Here the CDR3 DNA reads TGTGCCAGCAGCCAAGGGCCTAGCGGGGGGTGGCAGACCCAGTACTTC.

This clonotype was detected ten times or more. V usage is TRBV6-2 or TRBV6-3 and J usage is TRBJ1-2; TRBD1 agrees at 7 bases. Per germline, CDR1 MNHEY and CDR2 SVGEGT. The CDR3 has 13 amino acids. The trim removed 7 bases at V and 5 bases at J, leaving 7 bases unmatched. Written as DNA, the CDR3 is TGTGCCAGCAAGTACAGGGGCGGTTATGGCTACACCTTC. As protein: CASKYRGGYGYTF.

This clonotype was counted at least ten times. The DNA for the CDR3 is TGCGCCAGCAGCCAAGACAGCGGGGGGGCTCAAGAGACCCAGTACTTC. It codes for CASSQDSGGAQETQYF. The rearrangement links TRBV4-3 to TRBJ2-5, with 10 bases that match TRBD2. Germline loops: CDR1 LGHNA, CDR2 YSLEER. Trimming cost V 0 bases and J 2 bases; bases outside gene matches: 3. The CDR3 has 16 amino acids.

Worth noting for this clonotype: A much larger clone sits a single nucleotide away, making a read error possible. The chain is built from TRBV2 and TRBJ2-1, with D perhaps assigned TRBD1 or TRBD2 (7 bases each). The CDR3 contains 14 residues. Trimming shortened V by 11 bases and J by 8 bases, and 22 bases separated the two germline ends. Looked up from germline, CDR1 is SNHLY and CDR2 is FYNNEI. Here the CDR3 reads CACTLSSGGDEQFF. Written as DNA, the CDR3 is TGTGCCTGCACCCTAAGCTCAGGGGGGGATGAGCAGTTCTTC.

The V call is TRBV4-3, the J call TRBJ2-7; D uncertain. The V end was cut by 0 bases, the J end by 4 bases, with 10 bases between. Per the germline V gene, CDR1 is LGHNA and CDR2 is YSLEER. The CDR3 loop spans 14 amino acids. CDR3: CASSQDLLGYEQYF. The CDR3 region has the DNA TGCGCCAGCAGCCAAGATCTTTTGGGATACGAGCAGTACTTC.

V and J are TRBV19 and TRBJ1-5; the match to TRBD1 covers 8 bases. This CDR3 has 15 residues. With V trimmed by 0 bases and J by 5 bases, 3 bases remained unmatched. The germline V gene has CDR1 LNHDA and CDR2 SQIVND (reference sequence). DNA for the CDR3: TGTGCCAGTAGTATAGACGGGACAGGCGATCAGCCCCAGCATTTT. This gives the protein CASSIDGTGDQPQHF.

This chain links TRBV2 with TRBJ2-7; TRBD1 matches 7 bases. Germline trimming cut 6 bases from V and 0 bases from J; bases unmatched to any gene: 11. CDR1 and CDR2 from the germline V gene are SNHLY and FYNNEI. This CDR3 is built from 16 residues. The CDR3 protein is CASRPITGTDSYEQYF. The CDR3 DNA sequence: TGTGCCAGCAGACCTATAACCGGGACAGACTCCTACGAGCAGTACTTC.

In this sample, this clonotype turned up many times. The chain has TRBV27 and TRBJ2-7; D is possibly TRBD1 (5 bases). CDR3 length: 13 residues. Per germline, CDR1 MNHEY and CDR2 SMNVEV (reference sequence). V was cut by 9 bases and J by 2 bases, with 14 bases left in between. The CDR3 sequence is CASKTDSPYEQYF. For the CDR3, the DNA is TGTGCCAGTAAGACCGACAGTCCCTACGAGCAGTACTTC.

This clonotype was found many times. The J gene is TRBJ1-2, the V gene TRBV25-1; TRBD1 agrees at 7 bases. From germline, CDR1 is MGHDK and CDR2 SYGVNS. With 8 bases clipped from V and 6 bases from J, the junction kept 9 bases outside the gene matches. This CDR3 has 13 amino acids. CDR3 sequence reads: CASSTGTLHGYTF. CDR3 in DNA: TGTGCCAGCTCGACAGGGACCCTCCATGGCTACACCTTC.

This rearrangement joins TRBV12-3 or TRBV12-4 to TRBJ2-1; D is ambiguous. V was trimmed by 6 bases and J by 9 bases, leaving 9 bases between them. CDR3 length: 11 amino acids. Written as DNA, the CDR3 is TGTGCCAGCAGCCTCATCCGTGAGCAGTTCTTC. As protein: CASSLIREQFF.

This clonotype occurred many times. J is TRBJ2-7 and V is TRBV6-1, with TRBD2 as a possible D gene (5 bases). Germline V gene data show CDR1 as MNHNS and CDR2 as SASEGT. The V end was cut by 2 bases, the J end by 1 base, with 12 bases between. The CDR3 runs 15 residues. CDR3 sequence: CASSESAGSSYEQYF. In DNA form, the CDR3 reads TGTGCCAGCAGTGAATCGGCGGGTTCTTCCTACGAGCAGTACTTC.